Listed below are T cell receptor beta chains from one sample, sequenced in a study of T cells in Graves' hyperthyroidism and ophthalmopathy. TCRdb itself ran the multiplex PCR reads through MiXCR, one entry per CDR3 protein. The table includes 400,000 to 600,000 distinct CDR3 sequences, about 16% detected once. Sequencing was carried out using blood. These receptors originate from a woman in her 30s with Graves' ophthalmopathy. Each CDR3 is given with its conserved first and last residue. The D gene is left open where the match is weak. For some rows the clone size is stated as once, few or many, or as a class when expanded; others skip it.

j_call: TRBJ2-1; clone_size: many; cdr3_length: 13; d_call: -; v_call: TRBV30; cdr3_nt: TGTGCCTGGAGGGCCGTGGGGGGCAATGAGCAGTTCTTC; cdr3_aa: CAWRAVGGNEQFF
j_call: TRBJ2-7; clone_size: many; cdr3_length: 12; d_call: -; v_call: TRBV5-1; cdr3_nt: TGCGCCAGCAGCTTTGGCCCCACTGAGCAGTACTTC; cdr3_aa: CASSFGPTEQYF
j_call: TRBJ1-5; clone_size: -; cdr3_length: 16; d_call: -; v_call: TRBV6-1; cdr3_nt: TGTGCCAGCTTGATTTCCCACCAAACATCCCATCAGCCCCAGCATTTT; cdr3_aa: CASLISHQTSHQPQHF
j_call: TRBJ2-2; clone_size: few; cdr3_length: 15; d_call: -; v_call: TRBV5-5; cdr3_nt: TGTGCCAGCAGCTTGGACAGGGCCCGCACCGGGGAGCTGTTTTTT; cdr3_aa: CASSLDRARTGELFF
j_call: TRBJ1-4; clone_size: many; cdr3_length: 15; d_call: -; v_call: TRBV30; cdr3_nt: TGTGCCTGGAGTTTATTGACGGGGTGGAATGAAAAACTGTTTTTT; cdr3_aa: CAWSLLTGWNEKLFF
j_call: TRBJ2-5; clone_size: -; cdr3_length: 16; d_call: TRBD2; v_call: TRBV6-2/TRBV6-3; cdr3_nt: TGTGCCAGCAGTTACGGGACTAGCGGGAGTAGGGAGACCCAGTACTTC; cdr3_aa: CASSYGTSGSRETQYF
j_call: TRBJ2-7; clone_size: many; cdr3_length: 12; d_call: -; v_call: TRBV3-1; cdr3_nt: TGTGCCAGCAGCCGAGACGACTACGAGCAGTACTTC; cdr3_aa: CASSRDDYEQYF
j_call: TRBJ1-2; clone_size: few; cdr3_length: 16; d_call: TRBD1; v_call: TRBV6-2/TRBV6-3; cdr3_nt: TGTGCCAGCAGTCGCGACAGGGGGCGAAGCAGCTATGGCTACACCTTC; cdr3_aa: CASSRDRGRSSYGYTF
j_call: TRBJ1-2; clone_size: -; cdr3_length: 12; d_call: TRBD1; v_call: TRBV7-2; cdr3_nt: TGTGCCAGCAGCTTAGACAGGGGACGCTACACCTTC; cdr3_aa: CASSLDRGRYTF
j_call: TRBJ2-4; clone_size: -; cdr3_length: 14; d_call: TRBD2; v_call: TRBV6-5; cdr3_nt: TGTGCCAGCAGTTACTCGACTAGCGGAAAAATTCAGTACTTC; cdr3_aa: CASSYSTSGKIQYF
j_call: TRBJ1-1; clone_size: -; cdr3_length: 11; d_call: -; v_call: TRBV29-1; cdr3_nt: TGCAGCGTGCCCTGGGAGACTGAAGCTTTCTTT; cdr3_aa: CSVPWETEAFF
j_call: TRBJ1-2; clone_size: many; cdr3_length: 12; d_call: -; v_call: TRBV3-1; cdr3_nt: TGTGCCAGCAGCCACAGGTCGGGCGGCTACACCTTC; cdr3_aa: CASSHRSGGYTF
j_call: TRBJ1-2; clone_size: many; cdr3_length: 12; d_call: -; v_call: TRBV28; cdr3_nt: TGTGCCAGCACACAGGGTGACTATGGCTACACCTTC; cdr3_aa: CASTQGDYGYTF
j_call: TRBJ2-1; clone_size: -; cdr3_length: 15; d_call: TRBD2; v_call: TRBV20-1; cdr3_nt: TGCAGTGCTTCCTCTCTAGCGGGAGACTACAATGAGCAGTTCTTC; cdr3_aa: CSASSLAGDYNEQFF
j_call: TRBJ2-6; clone_size: -; cdr3_length: 20; d_call: TRBD1; v_call: TRBV27; cdr3_nt: TGTGCCAGCAGTTCCCCGTCCTGGACAGGGTCCCTCTCTGGGGCCAACGTCCTGACTTTC; cdr3_aa: CASSSPSWTGSLSGANVLTF
j_call: TRBJ2-5; clone_size: few; cdr3_length: 17; d_call: -; v_call: TRBV6-5; cdr3_nt: TGTGCCAGCAGTTACGTCATATTGACAGGAGAGTTGGAGACCCAGTACTTC; cdr3_aa: CASSYVILTGELETQYF
j_call: TRBJ2-7; clone_size: many; cdr3_length: 15; d_call: TRBD2; v_call: TRBV7-2; cdr3_nt: TGTGCCAGCAGCTTAGAAGGCGGGAGGGCGTACGAGCAGTACTTC; cdr3_aa: CASSLEGGRAYEQYF
j_call: TRBJ2-5; clone_size: -; cdr3_length: 15; d_call: TRBD2; v_call: TRBV6-1; cdr3_nt: TGTGCCAGCAGTGATGGACTAGCGGGAGTAGAGACCCAGTACTTC; cdr3_aa: CASSDGLAGVETQYF
j_call: TRBJ2-1; clone_size: many; cdr3_length: 12; d_call: -; v_call: TRBV20-1; cdr3_nt: TGCAGTGCTTATCGGGGAAACAATGAGCAGTTCTTC; cdr3_aa: CSAYRGNNEQFF
j_call: TRBJ2-2; clone_size: few; cdr3_length: 14; d_call: -; v_call: TRBV6-1; cdr3_nt: TGTGCCAGCAGTGAAGCGCGGGGCACCGGGGAGCTGTTTTTT; cdr3_aa: CASSEARGTGELFF
j_call: TRBJ1-1; clone_size: many; cdr3_length: 15; d_call: -; v_call: TRBV5-1; cdr3_nt: TGCGCCAGCAGCCGGGAGGGGGGCGCGAACACTGAAGCTTTCTTT; cdr3_aa: CASSREGGANTEAFF
j_call: TRBJ2-1; clone_size: many; cdr3_length: 14; d_call: -; v_call: TRBV20-1; cdr3_nt: TGCAGTGCAACGGCGGCGAGCTCCTACAATGAGCAGTTCTTC; cdr3_aa: CSATAASSYNEQFF
j_call: TRBJ2-1; clone_size: many; cdr3_length: 16; d_call: TRBD1; v_call: TRBV13; cdr3_nt: TGTGCCAGCAGCCCGTCGGAGACAGGGTCCTACAATGAGCAGTTCTTC; cdr3_aa: CASSPSETGSYNEQFF
j_call: TRBJ2-1; clone_size: few; cdr3_length: 15; d_call: TRBD2; v_call: TRBV20-1; cdr3_nt: TGCAGTGCTCGCGGGCTAGCGGGAGATTTGGGGGAGCAGTTCTTC; cdr3_aa: CSARGLAGDLGEQFF
j_call: TRBJ2-5; clone_size: many; cdr3_length: 16; d_call: TRBD1; v_call: TRBV24-1; cdr3_nt: TGTGCCACCAGTGATTCGGGACAGGGACGAGAAGAGACCCAGTACTTC; cdr3_aa: CATSDSGQGREETQYF
j_call: TRBJ2-1; clone_size: few; cdr3_length: 14; d_call: TRBD2; v_call: TRBV6-8; cdr3_nt: TGTGCCAGCAGGTACGGGACTAGCGGGAATGAGCAGTTCTTC; cdr3_aa: CASRYGTSGNEQFF
j_call: TRBJ2-7; clone_size: -; cdr3_length: 13; d_call: -; v_call: TRBV20-1; cdr3_nt: TGCAGTGCCGCCGGGACTGAGACCTACGAGCAGTACTTC; cdr3_aa: CSAAGTETYEQYF
j_call: TRBJ1-1; clone_size: many; cdr3_length: 13; d_call: -; v_call: TRBV2; cdr3_nt: TGTGCCAGCAGCAGAAAACAGGGTTTTGAAGCTTTCTTT; cdr3_aa: CASSRKQGFEAFF
j_call: TRBJ1-1; clone_size: many; cdr3_length: 14; d_call: TRBD1; v_call: TRBV10-3; cdr3_nt: TGTGCCATCAGTCCGGGACAGCGAAACACTGAAGCTTTCTTT; cdr3_aa: CAISPGQRNTEAFF
j_call: TRBJ2-3; clone_size: many; cdr3_length: 15; d_call: TRBD2; v_call: TRBV20-1; cdr3_nt: TGCAGTGCTAGTCGGACTAGATTTACAGGAGATACGCAGTATTTT; cdr3_aa: CSASRTRFTGDTQYF
j_call: TRBJ1-2; clone_size: -; cdr3_length: 11; d_call: -; v_call: TRBV29-1; cdr3_nt: TGTACCGTGATGGTAGACTATGGCTACACCTTC; cdr3_aa: CTVMVDYGYTF
j_call: TRBJ2-7; clone_size: few; cdr3_length: 12; d_call: -; v_call: TRBV20-1; cdr3_nt: TGCAGCGGCCGGCCCCTAACCTACGAGCAGTACTTC; cdr3_aa: CSGRPLTYEQYF
j_call: TRBJ2-3; clone_size: many; cdr3_length: 18; d_call: TRBD2; v_call: TRBV7-2; cdr3_nt: TGTGCCAGCAGCCACGGGACTAGCGGGAGGAGCTTTGGGGATACGCAGTATTTT; cdr3_aa: CASSHGTSGRSFGDTQYF
j_call: TRBJ2-1; clone_size: many; cdr3_length: 14; d_call: TRBD2; v_call: TRBV11-2; cdr3_nt: TGTGCCAGCAGCTTCGCTAGCGGGAAAAATGAGCAGTTCTTC; cdr3_aa: CASSFASGKNEQFF
j_call: TRBJ2-7; clone_size: -; cdr3_length: 14; d_call: -; v_call: TRBV7-8; cdr3_nt: TGTGCCAGCAGCCCACCTTCGTTGGACTACGAGCAGTACTTC; cdr3_aa: CASSPPSLDYEQYF
j_call: TRBJ2-3; clone_size: many; cdr3_length: 14; d_call: TRBD1; v_call: TRBV12-3/TRBV12-4; cdr3_nt: TGTGCCAGCACAGACAGGGGGCAGGAAGATACGCAGTATTTT; cdr3_aa: CASTDRGQEDTQYF
j_call: TRBJ1-5; clone_size: few; cdr3_length: 17; d_call: TRBD1; v_call: TRBV12-3/TRBV12-4; cdr3_nt: TGTGCCAGCAGTTCTGACAGGGGAGGCCTCAGCAATCAGCCCCAGCATTTT; cdr3_aa: CASSSDRGGLSNQPQHF
j_call: TRBJ2-7; clone_size: -; cdr3_length: 13; d_call: -; v_call: TRBV9; cdr3_nt: TGTGCCAGCAGCGGACGGGACGGCTACGAGCAGTACTTC; cdr3_aa: CASSGRDGYEQYF